This T cell receptor beta chain appears in the sequencing data of a study of shared clonotypes between healthy human individuals (dated by TCRdb to the early 2020s). Study-wide context: A few men and two women, aged 18 to 49 years, made up the cohort. Blood TCR repertoires of 5 or 6 healthy adults were deeply sequenced to estimate repertoire size and the extent of clonotype sharing between individuals. Leukapheresis yielded between about 0.85 and 9 billion PBMCs per donor. Per donor, three plates each were used for CD4 naive and CD4 memory, two for CD8 naive, and one for CD8 memory. Libraries were prepared and TCR repertoires were sequenced by different laboratories using diverse techniques, in order to increase sequencing depth and limit assay-specific biases. The investigation overall reported the following: About 4.5% of naive CD4, 3.5% of naive CD8, 2% to 2.5% of memory CD4, and less than 0.45% of memory CD8 clonotypes were shared across a few donors. Sampling was limited to blood, and TCR repertoires in tissue likely differ from TCR repertoires in blood. Compared with non-shared clonotypes, clonotypes shared by all four sorted-subset donors had higher generation probabilities. Based on pairwise subsampling, the degree of clonotype sharing among donors was expected to be affected by sequencing depth. Because the study included only a small number of donors, the genetic and exposure-history diversity represented was limited. Rarefaction of sorted-subset datasets indicated incomplete sequencing despite the large sequencing depth. Larger estimated clonotype richness was generally found for naive subsets than for memory subsets.

Using the deep immunoSEQ assay, multiplex PCR amplified TCR CDR3 regions from genomic DNA. Extracted genomic DNA from each cell subset was spread evenly across all wells of several immunoSEQ 96-well plates, with each plate serving as a replicate. For sorted subsets, each replicate PCR was loaded with 200 to 250 ng genomic DNA, equivalent to approximately 33,000 T cell genomes. Purified libraries were quantified with a Qubit 3.0 fluorometer, sized on a Bioanalyzer 2100, and re-quantified with the KAPA Library Quantification kit. Every immunoSEQ 96-well plate was sequenced on a dedicated single-read 150-cycle Illumina NextSeq 550 flow cell. The source study handled its data this way. Because the immunoSEQ output held only junctional sequences and lacked quality scores, the filtering could not match the filtering applied to full-length reads. To assign V/J genes and CDR3, sequences were annotated against IMGT germline references using PyIR, a Python wrapper for IgBLAST v1.9. Reads were filtered out if the reads had weak V/J assignments (E-value above 1e-6), no CDR3, stop codons, out-of-frame junctions, or ambiguous translated residues. V3J clonotypes were defined as sequences sharing an identical inferred V gene, J gene, and CDR3 amino acid sequence. To compute the percentage overlap between repertoires, the number of shared unique clonotypes was divided by the size of the smaller repertoire. RTK rarefaction, the Chao1 estimator, and Recon v2.1 estimates of unobserved clonotypes were used to assess repertoire richness. Generation probabilities for all TCRbeta clonotypes obtained by the gDNA method from a few donors were computed using OLGA. The source is immuneACCESS, and TCRdb retained only in-frame sequences with V and J called. Part of the clones is not carried over; for the studies checked, unresolved V genes explain less than half of this, and the remainder is unexplained. V, J and clone size reflect that table, while D and trimming were determined from the DNA. A total of around 1.1 million clones appear in this sample, about 72% of them only once. The ten largest clones take up about 0.94% of the sample.

Points on this clone: Its antigen is not yet known. No much larger clonotype is one base removed from it; base qualities were not supplied.

Healthy HIV-negative adults with no recently reported acute infections or vaccinations were included as donors. Every donor was a Caucasian adult living in Nashville, Tennessee, USA. CD4+ T cells were enriched by magnetic negative selection; naive cells were then positively selected on CD45RA, and the negative fraction formed the memory subset. After blood collection by leukapheresis, PBMCs were isolated using Ficoll-Histopaque density gradient centrifugation and then cryopreserved in the vapor phase of liquid nitrogen. Purity and quantity of every magnetically sorted T cell population were checked by analytical flow cytometry. Genomic DNA was isolated from every sorted fraction and measured by UV absorbance on a Nanodrop 2000c. Sequencing was performed on memory CD4+ T cells from PBMCs. The cell subset or site label on this specimen signifies: CD45RA-negative fraction. The sequence derives from a man between 18 and 35 years old in good health. Some clones in this sample may be carry-over from other donors' samples.

Here is the DNA: TGCGCCAGCAGCTTGGAACAGGGGCACACTGAAGCTTTCTTT. It codes for CASSLEQGHTEAFF. The chain couples TRBV5-1 to TRBJ1-1, with 7 central nucleotides matching TRBD1. The germline V gene yields SGHRS for CDR1 and YFSETQ for CDR2. Trimming takes 0 bases off V and 3 bases off J; junction bases not matched to a gene: 2. The CDR3 covers 14 residues, taking in both the cysteine and the phenylalanine. Just CDR3 DNA is preserved here, 42 bases in frame from base 1.